This TCR beta chain comes out of a study of CD8+CD57+ T cells in acquired aplastic anemia (dated by TCRdb to the late 2010s). Context from the whole study: On average, sorted CD4+ and CD8+ cells yielded 3 to 4 ug of extracted DNA, with a range of about 0.17 to 27.4 ug. CD8+CD57+ expansion was defined as a frequency above the mean frequency observed in healthy subjects.

The germline V gene (reference sequence) yields SSHAT for CDR1 and FNYEAQ for CDR2. The CDR3, cysteine through phenylalanine, is 14 amino acids long. This entry keeps only the CDR3 DNA: 42 bases, framed from base 1. Profiling of TCR beta VDJ combinations and CDR3 sequences used genomic DNA as the template. An Illumina HiSeq 2000 was used for TCR repertoire sequencing. Turning to the authors' computational methods: TRBV/TRBJ rearrangement plots, CDR3 size and DJ length profiles, and Simpson's diversity index were used to assess repertoires. The most abundant DNA sequence in the deep sequencing data was defined as the immunodominant clone. CDR3 amino acid sequences were checked for sharing across subjects and were also compared against the VDJdb database and published repertoires. The public sequencing data were trimmed at Q25 with fastp and processed into clonotypes with MiXCR by TCRdb, which kept only in-frame beta chains. Each record represents a unique CDR3 protein, reported with the most common genes and DNA among its rows. For this entry, the V and J calls and clone size follow TCRdb and not the study's own pipeline. For this sample the table gives over 150,000 distinct CDR3 sequences, of which about two thirds were detected only once. The biggest ten clones account for under 60% of the sample.

Here is what the overall study found, with its caveats: No significant difference in CD8+ Simpson's diversity was found between patients and healthy controls (P=0.060). Nearly 30 CD8+ CDR3 sequences were found in both patients and controls but appeared to be highly expressed in patients and within the immunodominant clones of the patients.

In regard to this clonotype: Its target antigen remains unknown. One junction end does not reproduce the germline sequence, and a read error may be involved.

Flow cytometry had shown CD8+CD57+ cell expansion in the patients selected for sequencing. Every patient had severe acquired aplastic anemia, diagnosed using the International Study of Aplastic Anemia and Agranulocytosis and Camitta criteria. No therapy had been received by the patients at the time of blood sampling. In this study, sorted CD4+ and CD8+ T cells from the blood of healthy subjects and of severe aplastic anemia patients had their TCR repertoires deep-sequenced. In the USA, patient enrollment took place under clinicaltrials.gov protocols 00001620, 01623167, 00001397, 00071045, 00081523 and 00961064. Ficoll-Paque density gradient centrifugation was used to isolate peripheral blood mononuclear cells. Before DNA extraction, CD4+ and CD8+ T cells were sorted by FACS or by magnetic beads.

The TCR sequence derives from a human donor with aplastic anemia. Material for sequencing was sorted CD4+, CD8+, or CD8+CD57+ T cells (not recorded which) from PBMCs. This chain is built from TRBV7-7 and TRBJ2-5; the D gene assignment is perhaps TRBD1 or TRBD2, with each matching 6 bases. CDR3 sequence: CASSWRGDQETQYF. The nucleotides read TGTGCTAGCAGTTGGAGGGGGGACCAAGAGACCCAGTACTTC.